What follows describes a single T cell receptor (beta chain). Its target is not known. The primer mix had 60 Vbeta and 13 Jbeta primers. Generated by immunoSEQ multiplex PCR, the TCRdb table keeps only in-frame clones and is missing some. The data hold about 170,000 clones, with around four fifths observed a single time. Donors showed nominal health when sampled, although they likely had unrecorded immune exposures. These data originate in a study of cytomegalovirus exposure and HLA in healthy donors. Background on the study: The early release's HLA-typed donors yielded 78 million or so unique TCRs. Most donors, around 81% of 398 genotyped, fell in the Caucasian-associated ancestry cluster.

Germline CDR1 is LGHNA and CDR2 is YNFKEQ. The CDR3 has 16 residues. V was cut by 0 bases and J by 4 bases, with 13 bases left in between. Overall study findings and caveats: Most TCR sequences were rare, but some public TCRs occurred in many donors.

The TCR comes from a woman aged 45-65 years in good health and CMV-seropositive. Sequenced material: PBMCs. This sequence joins TRBV4-2 and TRBJ1-5, with D tentatively TRBD1 (5 bases). This CDR3 is CASSQDPQGGNQPQHF. The DNA of the CDR3 is TGTGCCAGCAGCCAAGATCCCCAGGGTGGGAATCAGCCCCAGCATTTT.